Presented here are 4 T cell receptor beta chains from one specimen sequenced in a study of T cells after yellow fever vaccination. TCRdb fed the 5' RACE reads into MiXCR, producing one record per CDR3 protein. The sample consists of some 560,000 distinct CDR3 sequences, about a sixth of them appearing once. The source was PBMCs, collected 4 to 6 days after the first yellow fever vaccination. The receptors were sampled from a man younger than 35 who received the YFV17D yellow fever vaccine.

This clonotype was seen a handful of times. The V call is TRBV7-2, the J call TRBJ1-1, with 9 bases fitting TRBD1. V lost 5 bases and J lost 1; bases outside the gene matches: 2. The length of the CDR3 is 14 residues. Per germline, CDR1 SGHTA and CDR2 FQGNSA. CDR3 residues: CASSTQGANTEAFF. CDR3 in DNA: TGTGCCAGCAGCACACAGGGGGCGAACACTGAAGCTTTCTTT.

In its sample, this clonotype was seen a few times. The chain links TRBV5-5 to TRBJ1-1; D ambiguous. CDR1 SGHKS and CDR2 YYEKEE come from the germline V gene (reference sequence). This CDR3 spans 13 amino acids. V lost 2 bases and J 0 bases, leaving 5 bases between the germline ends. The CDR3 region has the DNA TGTGCCAGCAGCTTCGTGATGAACACTGAAGCTTTCTTT. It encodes CASSFVMNTEAFF. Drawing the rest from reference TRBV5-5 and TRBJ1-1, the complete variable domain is DAGVTQSPTHLIKTRGQQVTLRCSPISGHKSVSWYQQVLGQGPQFIFQYYEKEERGRGNFPDRFSARQFPNYSSELNVNALLLGDSALYLCASSFVMNTEAFFGQGTRLTVV.

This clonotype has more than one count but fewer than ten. This CDR3 reads CASSLGLRTEAFF. DNA of the CDR3: TGTGCCAGCAGTTTGGGCCTTCGCACTGAAGCTTTCTTT. The J gene is TRBJ1-1, the V gene TRBV6-5; D not resolved. Trimming left V 4 bases short and J 4 bases short, with 10 bases between. CDR1 is MNHEY, CDR2 SVGAGI, per germline. The CDR3 covers 13 residues.

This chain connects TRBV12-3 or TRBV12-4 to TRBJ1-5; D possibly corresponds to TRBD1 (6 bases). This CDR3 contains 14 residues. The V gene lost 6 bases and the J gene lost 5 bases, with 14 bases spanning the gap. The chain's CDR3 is CASRRRDTDQPQHF. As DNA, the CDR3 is TGTGCCAGCAGACGCCGGGACACCGATCAGCCCCAGCATTTT.